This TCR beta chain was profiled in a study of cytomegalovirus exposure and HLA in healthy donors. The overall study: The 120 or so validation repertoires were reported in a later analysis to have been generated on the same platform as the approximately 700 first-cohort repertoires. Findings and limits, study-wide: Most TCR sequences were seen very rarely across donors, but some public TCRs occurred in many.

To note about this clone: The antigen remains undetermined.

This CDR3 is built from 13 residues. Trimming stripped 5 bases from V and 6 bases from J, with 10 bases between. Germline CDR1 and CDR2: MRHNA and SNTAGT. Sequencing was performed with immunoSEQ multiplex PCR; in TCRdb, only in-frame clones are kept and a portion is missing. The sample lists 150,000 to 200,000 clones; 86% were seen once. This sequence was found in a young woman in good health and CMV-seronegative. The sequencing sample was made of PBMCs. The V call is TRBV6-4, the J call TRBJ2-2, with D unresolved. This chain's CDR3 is CASSPTVPGELFF. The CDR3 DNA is TGTGCCAGCAGTCCGACCGTTCCCGGGGAGCTGTTTTTT.